The 21 T cell receptor beta chains reported below all come from one sample, sequenced in a study of control samples from healthy donors and cancer patients. The repertoire was sequenced with immunoSEQ multiplex PCR; TCRdb's copy has only in-frame clones and lacks some. In the table there are 120,000 to 150,000 clones, roughly 93% of which are singletons. Sequencing input: blood. Receptors originate from a man between 18 and 29 years old in good health.

A few counts support this clone. This rearrangement joins TRBV6-6 to TRBJ2-3; 11 bases map to TRBD1. The length of the CDR3 is 18 residues. Germline V CDR1 and CDR2: MNHNY, SVGAGI (reference sequence). V shed 5 bases and J 3 bases; nucleotides not matched to a gene: 13. The DNA for the CDR3 is TGTGCCAGCAGTCAGACCTTGGACAGGGGGCTGGGAACAGATACGCAGTATTTT. It specifies CASSQTLDRGLGTDTQYF.

The J gene is TRBJ2-7, the V gene TRBV7-2; the D is unclear. Germline lookup yields CDR1 SGHTA and CDR2 FQGNSA. This CDR3 has 11 residues. With 5 bases removed from V and 8 bases from J, the gap between germline ends came to 10 bases. CDR3 amino acids: CASSLQHQQYF. The DNA for the CDR3 is TGTGCCAGCAGCCTACAGCACCAGCAGTACTTC.

The V gene is TRBV28, the J gene TRBJ2-7, with a possible D match to TRBD2 (6 bases). The V gene lost 6 bases and the J gene lost 3 bases, with 18 bases spanning the gap. The CDR3 is made up of 15 amino acids. Germline V gene lookup returns CDR1 MDHEN and CDR2 SYDVKM. CDR3 nucleotide sequence: TGTGCCAGCAGAGGCCGGGACTCTAAAAGCTACGAGCAGTACTTC. This codes for CASRGRDSKSYEQYF.

This chain uses TRBV11-3 with TRBJ1-1; TRBD1 matches 10 bases. The CDR3 covers 11 residues. Per the germline V gene, CDR1 is SGHNT and CDR2 is YENEEA. The V and J ends lost 6 bases and 11 bases, in that order; junction bases with no gene match: 3. The CDR3 DNA follows: TGTGCCAGCAGTCCGGGACAGGGGGCTTTCTTT. This encodes CASSPGQGAFF.

V usage is TRBV7-2 and J usage is TRBJ1-6; tentatively, D is TRBD1 (5 bases). The length of the CDR3 is 16 residues. V gave up 5 bases and J gave up 2 bases, with 13 bases separating them. The germline CDR1 and CDR2 sequences are SGHTA and FQGNSA. The CDR3 DNA is TGTGCCAGCAGCCTCGATGGGGGGGCCTATAATTCACCCCTCCACTTT. This codes for CASSLDGGAYNSPLHF.

This sequence joins TRBV28 and TRBJ2-7; no clear D gene. Germline V gene data show CDR1 as MDHEN and CDR2 as SYDVKM. The CDR3 sequence is 12 residues long. V lost 6 bases to trimming and J lost 2 bases, with 8 bases between them. The CDR3 DNA reads as TGTGCCAGCAGGGACGGGCCCTACGAGCAGTACTTC. Its translation is CASRDGPYEQYF.

The chain uses TRBV30 and TRBJ2-1; 10 positions agree with TRBD2. CDR1 GTSNPN and CDR2 SVGIG come from the germline V gene (reference sequence). The trim removed 8 bases at V and 3 bases at J, leaving 13 bases unmatched. This CDR3 has 16 residues. The CDR3 DNA is TGTGCCCGCGACTCTCCTAGCGGGAGAATCTACAATGAGCAGTTCTTC. Its translation: CARDSPSGRIYNEQFF.

V and J are TRBV23-1 and TRBJ2-3; D not certain. TRBV23-1 belongs to the ORF category, with a function that is uncertain. The CDR3 runs to 15 residues. V shed 1 base and J shed 0 bases, with 8 bases lying between them. The CDR3 reads CASSQWTSSTDTQYF. CDR3 nucleotide sequence: TGCGCCAGCAGTCAATGGACCTCTAGCACAGATACGCAGTATTTT.

The chain employs TRBV15 and TRBJ2-7, with 9 bases matching TRBD1. Per germline, CDR1 LNHNV and CDR2 YYDKDF (reference sequence). Unmatched junction bases numbered 14, after V lost 2 bases and J lost 6 bases. This CDR3 has 17 amino acids. This chain's CDR3 is CATSRPRQGVGLSEQYF. The CDR3 bases are TGTGCCACCAGCAGACCCCGACAGGGGGTAGGCCTAAGCGAGCAGTACTTC.

This sequence joins TRBV6-5 and TRBJ2-3; no clear D gene. The ends were cut back, 1 base at V and 2 bases at J, with 13 bases in the middle. The CDR3 spans 16 residues. Germline CDR1 MNHEY, CDR2 SVGAGI. The CDR3 sequence is CASSYFPTENTDTQYF. The CDR3 region has the DNA TGTGCCAGCAGTTACTTTCCGACTGAAAACACAGATACGCAGTATTTT.

V is TRBV27 and J is TRBJ1-4; maybe TRBD1 (6 bases). The CDR3 extends over 16 amino acids. Germline loops: CDR1 MNHEY, CDR2 SMNVEV (reference sequence). Trimming removed 0 bases at V and 4 bases at J, with 12 bases between. In nucleotides, the CDR3 is TGTGCCAGCAGTTTATCCTACAGGGAGTTTAATGAAAAACTGTTTTTT. Translating gives CASSLSYREFNEKLFF.

This clone was counted once. DNA of the CDR3: TGTGCCAGCAGCTGGACAGGTGAAAACATTCAGTACTTC. It yields the protein CASSWTGENIQYF. This chain joins TRBV28 and TRBJ2-4, with TRBD1 identical over 7 bases. Looked up from germline, CDR1 is MDHEN and CDR2 is SYDVKM. The CDR3 runs to 13 residues. V lost 6 bases, J lost 5 bases, and 4 bases stayed unmatched.

The chain couples TRBV7-2 to TRBJ2-2; 10 positions match TRBD1. Looked up from germline, CDR1 is SGHTA and CDR2 is FQGNSA. Unmatched junction bases numbered 3, after V lost 2 bases and J lost 6 bases. This CDR3 comprises 15 residues. The CDR3 loop is CASSLSGTGAGELFF. In DNA form, the CDR3 reads TGTGCCAGCAGCTTATCAGGGACAGGGGCCGGGGAGCTGTTTTTT. Combining the CDR3 with reference TRBV7-2 and TRBJ2-2 gives the whole variable domain GAGVSQSPSNKVTEKGKDVELRCDPISGHTALYWYRQSLGQGLEFLIYFQGNSAPDKSGLPSDRFSAERTGGSVSTLTIQRTQQEDSAVYLCASSLSGTGAGELFFGEGSRLTVL.

The V gene is TRBV7-3, the J gene TRBJ2-5, with TRBD2 as a possible D gene (5 bases). Germline loops: CDR1 SGHTA, CDR2 FQGTGA. This CDR3 region has 15 residues. The V end lost 0 bases, the J end lost 5 bases, and 13 bases lay between the germline ends. The CDR3 bases are TGTGCCAGCAGCTTAACGGGGAGCCCGGGGGAGACCCAGTACTTC. Its translation is CASSLTGSPGETQYF.

The gene calls are TRBV6-6 and TRBJ1-2; perhaps TRBD1 as D (5 bases). The V gene lost 6 bases and the J gene lost 0 bases, with 17 bases spanning the gap. Germline loops: CDR1 MNHNY, CDR2 SVGAGI (reference sequence). This CDR3 contains 16 residues. CDR3: CASSRDVSTSNYGYTF. In nucleotides, the CDR3 is TGTGCCAGCAGCAGGGACGTGTCCACGTCTAACTATGGCTACACCTTC.

The sample holds a few counts of this clone. This rearrangement joins TRBV6-2 or TRBV6-3 to TRBJ1-5; no clear D gene. This CDR3 is 13 amino acids long. Germline CDR1 reads MNHEY; CDR2 reads SVGEGT. Trimming stripped 6 bases from V and 4 bases from J, with 10 bases between. The DNA for the CDR3 is TGTGCCAGCAGCCCCGAACCGAATCAGCCCCAGCATTTT. This sequence encodes CASSPEPNQPQHF.

The chain joins TRBV9 to TRBJ1-1, with 7 bases fitting TRBD1. The germline V gene has CDR1 SGDLS and CDR2 YYNGEE. The CDR3 is 15 residues long. The V and J ends lost 3 bases and 3 bases, in that order; junction bases with no gene match: 8. The CDR3 spells CASSGPTGPDTEAFF. The CDR3 DNA follows: TGTGCCAGCAGCGGCCCGACAGGGCCGGACACTGAAGCTTTCTTT. Supplemented by reference TRBV9 and TRBJ1-1, the full variable domain reads DSGVTQTPKHLITATGQRVTLRCSPRSGDLSVYWYQQSLDQGLQFLIQYYNGEERAKGNILERFSAQQFPDLHSELNLSSLELGDSALYFCASSGPTGPDTEAFFGQGTRLTVV.

V is TRBV19 and J is TRBJ1-2, with 7 bases that match TRBD1. Losses at the gene ends were 5 bases for V and 4 bases for J; bases not matched to a gene: 16. This CDR3 spans 17 amino acids. CDR1 is LNHDA, CDR2 SQIVND, per germline (reference sequence). In nucleotides, the CDR3 is TGTGCCAGTAGTCTGCACCACCGGGACAGCGCTCTCTATGGCTACACCTTC. This translates into CASSLHHRDSALYGYTF.

The chain links TRBV5-4 to TRBJ2-5; D tentatively fits TRBD1 or TRBD2 (5 bases each). The germline V and J ends were trimmed by 0 bases and 4 bases, with 13 bases remaining between them. The CDR3 covers 15 residues. From germline, CDR1 is SGHNT and CDR2 YYREEE (reference sequence). In nucleotides, the CDR3 is TGTGCCAGCAGCTTGGAATTGGGGGTCGGAGAGACCCAGTACTTC. Its translation: CASSLELGVGETQYF. Filled out from reference TRBV5-4 and TRBJ2-5, the complete variable domain reads ETGVTQSPTHLIKTRGQQVTLRCSSQSGHNTVSWYQQALGQGPQFIFQYYREEENGRGNFPPRFSGLQFPNYSSELNVNALELDDSALYLCASSLELGVGETQYFGPGTRLLVL.

V gene TRBV4-1 combines with J gene TRBJ2-2; D is possibly TRBD1 (6 bases). The CDR3 has 16 amino acids. With 1 base removed from V and 7 bases from J, the gap between germline ends came to 16 bases. CDR1 and CDR2 (germline): MGHRA, YSYEKL. CDR3 in amino acids: CASSQGGGRRGGELFF. CDR3 coding DNA: TGCGCCAGCAGCCAAGGAGGGGGTCGGCGCGGCGGGGAGCTGTTTTTT.

The genes are TRBV30 and TRBJ2-5; D remains ambiguous. The germline gives CDR1 GTSNPN, CDR2 SVGIG (reference sequence). V dropped 2 bases and J dropped 4 bases, with 5 bases sitting between them. The CDR3 length is 11 residues. CDR3 residues: CAWSIGETQYF. CDR3 nucleotide sequence: TGTGCCTGGAGTATTGGAGAGACCCAGTACTTC.